The 18 T cell receptor beta chains in this list originate from one sample, sequenced in a study of blood T cells in healthy people across ages. Primed by a sample-barcoded 5' primer and a J-beta primer mix, a second PCR proceeded for about 7 to 12 cycles. TCRdb recomputed calls from the 5' RACE reads with MiXCR, one row per CDR3 protein. The sample has roughly 680,000 distinct CDR3 sequences, over 40% seen once. Sequenced sample: blood. These receptors originate from a woman aged 80 or over in good health.

The chain recombines TRBV10-2 with TRBJ2-7; D gene ambiguous. The CDR3 loop spans 13 amino acids. The germline V gene has CDR1 WSHSY and CDR2 SAAADI. V lost 2 bases to trimming and J lost 0 bases, with 5 bases between them. This chain's CDR3 is CASSEESSYEQYF. The CDR3 DNA follows: TGCGCCAGCAGTGAGGAGAGCTCCTACGAGCAGTACTTC.

The chain joins TRBV9 to TRBJ2-3, with TRBD2 matching 9 bases. The CDR3 spans 18 residues. The V gene's germline CDR1 is SGDLS and CDR2 YYNGEE. J was trimmed by 0 bases and V by 0 bases; bases with no gene match: 8. CDR3 amino acids: CASSVGLAGRPSTDTQYF. In nucleotides, the CDR3 is TGTGCCAGCAGCGTAGGTCTAGCGGGACGACCTAGCACAGATACGCAGTATTTT.

This rearrangement joins TRBV10-3 to TRBJ1-2; 9 bases are shared with TRBD1. The CDR3 is 13 residues long. Germline V CDR1 and CDR2: ENHRY, SYGVKD. V trimming: 3 bases; J trimming: 8 bases; junction bases outside the gene matches: 4. The CDR3 loop reads CAISDEGQGGYTF. Written as DNA, the CDR3 is TGTGCCATCAGTGATGAGGGACAGGGAGGCTACACCTTC.

V and J are TRBV4-2 and TRBJ2-2; perhaps TRBD1 as D (6 bases). CDR1 is LGHNA and CDR2 is YNFKEQ in the germline V gene. The V and J ends lost 1 base and 2 bases respectively, with 17 bases between them. The CDR3 is 18 residues long. The CDR3 reads CASSQARLRDINTGELFF. In DNA, the CDR3 is TGTGCCAGCAGCCAAGCGCGCCTCCGGGACATTAACACCGGGGAGCTGTTTTTT.

In this sample, this clonotype turned up a few times. The gene calls are TRBV7-9 and TRBJ2-1, with D maybe TRBD2 (5 bases). From germline, CDR1 is SEHNR and CDR2 FQNEAQ (reference sequence). Deletions cut 5 bases from V and 7 bases from J, with 12 bases between. This CDR3 comprises 13 residues. CDR3 region: CASSVQSGNEQFF. CDR3 DNA sequence: TGTGCCAGCAGCGTCCAATCGGGGAATGAGCAGTTCTTC.

This rearrangement joins TRBV5-1 to TRBJ2-1, with 11 bases lining up with TRBD2. The V gene end was trimmed by 4 bases and the J gene end by 5 bases; junction bases not matched to a gene: 8. CDR1 and CDR2 from the germline V gene are SGHRS and YFSETQ. The CDR3 has 16 residues. The CDR3 nucleotides are TGCGCCAGCAGCCCATCACGACTAGCGGGGAACAATGAGCAGTTCTTC. It is translated as CASSPSRLAGNNEQFF.

V gene TRBV11-2 combines with J gene TRBJ2-5, with 9 bases matching TRBD2. V lost 5 bases and J lost 11; bases outside the gene matches: 6. The germline gives CDR1 SGHAT, CDR2 FQNNGV. The CDR3 is 12 amino acids. CDR3 DNA sequence: TGTGCCAGCAGCGCTAGCGGGAATGAGCAGTACTTC. It specifies CASSASGNEQYF.

In its sample, this clonotype was seen once. A much larger clone differs by one base, so this may be a read error. The CDR3 carries no conserved terminal phenylalanine or tryptophan, so it likely arises from a read error. V is TRBV6-6 and J is TRBJ2-3, with 10 bases matching TRBD1. The CDR3 is made up of 16 amino acids. Germline V gene sequence: CDR1 MNHNY, CDR2 SVGAGI (reference sequence). Trimming at V came to 2 bases and at J to 9 bases, leaving 11 bases not matched to a gene. CDR3 sequence (DNA): TGTGCCAGCAGTTACGGTCTGGACAGGGGGTTTGGCACGCAGTATTAT. It encodes CASSYGLDRGFGTQYY.

This clonotype came up a few times. The chain recombines TRBV5-1 with TRBJ1-6; D gene unclear. Germline assignment: CDR1 SGHRS and CDR2 YFSETQ. V was clipped by 6 bases and J by 0 bases, with 4 bases between them. The length of the CDR3 is 13 residues. The DNA of the CDR3 is TGCGCCAGCACAAGCTCCTATAATTCACCCCTCCACTTT. Protein product: CASTSSYNSPLHF.

The table lists this clonotype with a few counts. The V and J genes are TRBV28 and TRBJ1-1, with D possibly matching TRBD1 (5 bases). Germline V gene data show CDR1 as MDHEN and CDR2 as SYDVKM. The CDR3 has 15 residues. Trimming took off 5 bases at V and 1 base at J, with 14 bases between the two ends. The CDR3 is CASSPLWGKNTEAFF. The CDR3 DNA follows: TGTGCCAGCAGTCCCCTCTGGGGGAAGAACACTGAAGCTTTCTTT.

This chain joins TRBV29-1 and TRBJ2-5; a possible D gene is TRBD2 (5 bases). The ends were cut back, 7 bases at V and 3 bases at J, with 18 bases in the middle. CDR1 and CDR2 (germline): SQVTM, ANQGSEA. The CDR3 covers 14 residues. In nucleotides, the CDR3 is TGCAGCGCTCGGGGTCAAGGCAAAGAAGAGACCCAGTACTTC. Translation: CSARGQGKEETQYF. Drawing the rest from reference TRBV29-1 and TRBJ2-5, the complete variable domain is SAVISQKPSRDICQRGTSLTIQCQVDSQVTMMFWYRQQPGQSLTLIATANQGSEATYESGFVIDKFPISRPNLTFSTLTVSNMSPEDSSIYLCSARGQGKEETQYFGPGTRLLVL.

The chain joins TRBV11-1 to TRBJ2-7; TRBD1 aligns across 8 bases. J lost 3 bases, V lost 3 bases, and 7 bases had no gene match. CDR1 is SGHAT and CDR2 is FQDESV in the germline V gene (reference sequence). This CDR3 region has 15 residues. The CDR3 bases are TGTGCCAGCAGCTTTAACCGGGACAGGATCTACGAGCAGTACTTC. This encodes CASSFNRDRIYEQYF.

V usage is TRBV3-1 and J usage is TRBJ1-2, with TRBD1 as a possible D gene (5 bases). V dropped 0 bases and J dropped 7 bases, with 6 bases sitting between them. Germline lookup yields CDR1 LGHDT and CDR2 YNNKEL (reference sequence). CDR3 length equals 12 residues. The CDR3 DNA is TGTGCCAGCAGCCAAGAGGGGCTTGGCTACACCTTC. Protein product: CASSQEGLGYTF.

The V and J genes are TRBV7-9 and TRBJ1-1; D is uncertain. This CDR3 comprises 13 residues. Germline V gene data show CDR1 as SEHNR and CDR2 as FQNEAQ (reference sequence). V lost 2 bases, J lost 5 bases, and 9 bases lay in between. The CDR3: CASSLRQETEAFF. As DNA, the CDR3 is TGTGCCAGCAGCTTACGGCAGGAGACTGAAGCTTTCTTT.

This clonotype has ten or more counts. The genes are TRBV3-1 and TRBJ1-4; D is possibly TRBD1 (5 bases). Deletions cut 1 base from V and 8 bases from J, with 11 bases between. CDR1 LGHDT and CDR2 YNNKEL come from the germline V gene (reference sequence). The CDR3 consists of 14 residues. The CDR3 reads CASSQGTRLEKLFF. The DNA of the CDR3 is TGTGCCAGCAGCCAAGGGACAAGGCTCGAAAAACTGTTTTTT.

Comments on this clonotype: A single base separates this from a much larger clone, so it may be a read error. The chain uses TRBV12-3 or TRBV12-4 and TRBJ2-1; perhaps TRBD1 as D (6 bases). The CDR3 covers 15 residues. This chain's CDR3 is CAGSNDRPSYNEQFF. The CDR3, as DNA: TGTGCCGGCAGCAACGACAGGCCCTCCTACAATGAGCAGTTCTTC.

This clonotype was observed a few times. J is TRBJ2-7 and V is TRBV2; 7 bases are shared with TRBD1. Unmatched junction bases numbered 14, after V lost 10 bases and J lost 2 bases. The CDR3 sequence is 15 residues long. Germline V gene sequence: CDR1 SNHLY, CDR2 FYNNEI. The CDR3 coding sequence is TGTGCCACCAGGCAGAGGGACAGAGGTCCCTACGAGCAGTACTTC. Protein sequence: CATRQRDRGPYEQYF.

CDR3 sequence (DNA): TGTGCCACCAGTGAGTCAGGGGACAATGAGCAGTTCTTC. Amino acids: CATSESGDNEQFF. The chain couples TRBV24-1 to TRBJ2-1; TRBD1 is a possible D gene (6 bases). Germline CDR1 is KGHDR and CDR2 is SFDVKD. V shed 4 bases and J shed 5 bases, with 8 bases lying between them. The CDR3 is 13 residues long.